This TCR beta chain is drawn from a study of metastatic and nonmetastatic thyroid tumors. General study findings and limits: Reports indicated that malignant thyroid tumors showed significantly higher TCR beta diversity than benign nodules did, in blood and tumor.

From germline, CDR1 is SEHNR and CDR2 FQNEAQ (reference sequence). V lost 1 base to trimming and J lost 1 base, with 10 bases between them. This CDR3 has 15 amino acids. Prior to thyroid surgery, none of the patients had received any treatment. This clone came up many times. Its matching antigen is unknown. Original data processing: Clinicopathological groups supplied CDR3 differences that were used to build a distant-metastasis classifier for papillary thyroid cancer. With MiXCR, TCRdb reprocessed the PCR reads. In this record, the V and J calls reflect TCRdb's handling and not the investigators' own analysis. Of some 35,000 clones listed, around 28% are singletons.

Specimen: blood. J is TRBJ1-1 and V is TRBV7-9; D gene uncertain. The receptor was isolated from a female donor with papillary thyroid cancer or a benign thyroid nodule (not recorded which). Some clones in this sample may be carry-over from other donors' samples. CDR3 residues: CASSLGARPNTEAFF. DNA for the CDR3: TGTGCCAGCAGCTTAGGAGCCAGACCGAACACTGAAGCTTTCTTT.